This note documents a single TCR beta chain sequence. Which antigen it targets is not known. One base away there is no much larger clone; base qualities are not given. The study tested focal radiation therapy combined with CTLA-4 blockade (ipilimumab) in patients with chemo-refractory metastatic non-small-cell lung cancer. This entry belongs to a study of radiotherapy plus CTLA-4 blockade in lung cancer (dated by TCRdb to the late 2010s). Turning to the overall study: Among enrolled patients, 15% to 20% had an objective response and 30% to 35% reached disease control.

CDR1 SGDLS and CDR2 YYNGEE are derived from the germline V gene. Trimming at the junction amounts to 4 bases on V and 4 bases on J, and the germline ends lie 17 bases apart. Reading from cysteine to phenylalanine, the CDR3 counts 15 amino acids. Left in the record is the CDR3 DNA by itself, 45 bases read in frame from the first base. The protocol used for the library was the immunoSEQ multiplex PCR assay. This is the immuneACCESS table as TCRdb keeps it, with only in-frame sequences that have V and J called. A part of the clones is gone; compared with another copy, unresolved V genes explain less than half, and the rest is unexplained. Counted in this sample were 50,000 to 70,000 clones; roughly four fifths of them appeared once. In total, the top ten clones hold under 7% of the sample. Study-wide findings and limitations: After treatment with radiotherapy and ipilimumab, TCR clones that came from tumors expanded in the peripheral blood. Early dynamic changes in blood T cell clones, together with increased serum interferon-beta after radiation, were reported as the strongest predictors of response.

This clonotype was sampled from a human donor with non-small cell lung cancer whose response to radiotherapy plus ipilimumab could not be evaluated. Sequencing was performed on peripheral blood, taken from a patient treated with radiotherapy plus ipilimumab. The rearranged segments are TRBV9 and TRBJ1-1; a tentative D call is TRBD1 (6 bases match). Read as DNA, the sequence is TGTGCCAGCAGCTCGGACGGCCGAGGGGGCACTGAAGCTTTCTTT. Its protein product is CASSSDGRGGTEAFF.